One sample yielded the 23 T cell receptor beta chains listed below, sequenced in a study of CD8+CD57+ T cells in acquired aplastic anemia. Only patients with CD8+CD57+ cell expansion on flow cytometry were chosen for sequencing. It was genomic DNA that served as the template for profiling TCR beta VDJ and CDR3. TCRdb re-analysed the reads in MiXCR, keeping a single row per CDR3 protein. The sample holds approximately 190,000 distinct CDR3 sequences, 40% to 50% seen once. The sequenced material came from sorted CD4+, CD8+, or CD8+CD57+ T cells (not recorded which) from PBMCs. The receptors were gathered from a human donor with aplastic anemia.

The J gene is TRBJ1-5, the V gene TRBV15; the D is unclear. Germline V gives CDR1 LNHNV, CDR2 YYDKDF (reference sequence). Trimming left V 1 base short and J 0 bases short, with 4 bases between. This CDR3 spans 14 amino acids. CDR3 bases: TGTGCCACCAGCAGAGTAGCTAGCAATCAGCCCCAGCATTTT. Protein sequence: CATSRVASNQPQHF.

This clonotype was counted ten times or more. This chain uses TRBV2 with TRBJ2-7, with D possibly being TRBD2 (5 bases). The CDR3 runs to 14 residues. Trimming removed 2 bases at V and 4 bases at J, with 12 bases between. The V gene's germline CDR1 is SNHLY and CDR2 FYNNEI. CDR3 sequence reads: CASSELGRGYEQYF. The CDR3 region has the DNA TGTGCCAGCAGTGAATTGGGGAGAGGGTACGAGCAGTACTTC.

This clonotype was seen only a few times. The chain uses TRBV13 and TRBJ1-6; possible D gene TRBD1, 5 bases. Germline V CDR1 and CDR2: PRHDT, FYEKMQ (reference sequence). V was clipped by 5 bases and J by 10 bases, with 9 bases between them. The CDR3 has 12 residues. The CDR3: CASSQGESPLHF. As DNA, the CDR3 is TGTGCCAGCAGCCAGGGTGAATCACCCCTCCACTTT.

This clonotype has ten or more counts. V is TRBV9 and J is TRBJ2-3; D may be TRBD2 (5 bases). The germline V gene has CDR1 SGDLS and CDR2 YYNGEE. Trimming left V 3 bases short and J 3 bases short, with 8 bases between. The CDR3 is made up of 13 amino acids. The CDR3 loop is CASSAGGTDTQYF. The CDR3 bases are TGTGCCAGCAGCGCAGGAGGTACAGATACGCAGTATTTT.

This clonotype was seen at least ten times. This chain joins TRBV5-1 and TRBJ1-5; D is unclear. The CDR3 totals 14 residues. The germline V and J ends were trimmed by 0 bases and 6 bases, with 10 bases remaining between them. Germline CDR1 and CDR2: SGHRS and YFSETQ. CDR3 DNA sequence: TGCGCCAGCAGCTTGGGCGGGGTCGGTCAGCCCCAGCATTTT. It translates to CASSLGGVGQPQHF.

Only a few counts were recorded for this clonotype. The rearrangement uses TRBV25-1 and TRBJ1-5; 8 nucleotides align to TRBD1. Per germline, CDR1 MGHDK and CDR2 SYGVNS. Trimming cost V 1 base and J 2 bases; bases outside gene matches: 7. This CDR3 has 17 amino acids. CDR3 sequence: CASSESGGGGGNQPQHF. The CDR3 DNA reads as TGTGCCAGCAGTGAATCAGGGGGCGGGGGTGGCAATCAGCCCCAGCATTTT.

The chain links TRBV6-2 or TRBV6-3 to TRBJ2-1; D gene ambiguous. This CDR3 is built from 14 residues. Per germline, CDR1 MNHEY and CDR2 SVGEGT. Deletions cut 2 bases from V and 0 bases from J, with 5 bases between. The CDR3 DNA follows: TGTGCCAGCAGTTACCTGAGCTCCTACAATGAGCAGTTCTTC. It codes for CASSYLSSYNEQFF.

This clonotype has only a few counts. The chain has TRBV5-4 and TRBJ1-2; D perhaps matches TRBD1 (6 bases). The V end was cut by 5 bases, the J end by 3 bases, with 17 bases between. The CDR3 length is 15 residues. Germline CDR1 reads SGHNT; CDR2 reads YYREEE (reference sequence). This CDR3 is CASSSSKGGDYGYTF. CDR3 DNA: TGTGCCAGCAGTTCCTCAAAAGGGGGGGACTATGGCTACACCTTC.

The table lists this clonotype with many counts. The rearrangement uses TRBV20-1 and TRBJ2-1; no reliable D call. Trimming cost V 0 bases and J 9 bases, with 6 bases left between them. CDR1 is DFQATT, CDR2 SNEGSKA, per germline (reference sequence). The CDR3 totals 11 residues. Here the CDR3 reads CSARDMSEQFF. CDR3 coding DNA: TGCAGTGCTAGAGATATGAGTGAGCAGTTCTTC.

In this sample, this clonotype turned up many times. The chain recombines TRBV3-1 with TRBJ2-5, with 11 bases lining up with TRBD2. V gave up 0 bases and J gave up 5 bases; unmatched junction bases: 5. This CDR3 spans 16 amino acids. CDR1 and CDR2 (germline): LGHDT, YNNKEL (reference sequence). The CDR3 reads CASSQDPPSGRETQYF. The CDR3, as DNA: TGTGCCAGCAGCCAAGATCCGCCTAGCGGGAGGGAGACCCAGTACTTC.

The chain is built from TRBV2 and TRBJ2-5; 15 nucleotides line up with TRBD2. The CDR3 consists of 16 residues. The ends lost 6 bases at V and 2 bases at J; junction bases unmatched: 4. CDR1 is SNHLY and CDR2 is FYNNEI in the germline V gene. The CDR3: CASSMGLAGGQETQYF. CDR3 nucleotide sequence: TGTGCCAGCAGCATGGGACTAGCGGGAGGTCAAGAGACCCAGTACTTC.

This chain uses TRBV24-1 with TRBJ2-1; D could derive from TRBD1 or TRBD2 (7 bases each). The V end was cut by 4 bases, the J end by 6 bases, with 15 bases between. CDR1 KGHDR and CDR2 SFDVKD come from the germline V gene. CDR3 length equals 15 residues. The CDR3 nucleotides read TGTGCCACCAGTGAGGAGGGGGCGGGGGTCAATGAGCAGTTCTTC. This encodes CATSEEGAGVNEQFF.

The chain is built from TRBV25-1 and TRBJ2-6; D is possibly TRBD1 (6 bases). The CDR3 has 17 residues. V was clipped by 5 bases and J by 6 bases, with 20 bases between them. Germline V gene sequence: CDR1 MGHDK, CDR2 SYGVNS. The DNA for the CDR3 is TGTGCCAGCAGTAGCCGGGACACCCAAAAAGTGGCCAACGTCCTGACTTTC. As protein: CASSSRDTQKVANVLTF.

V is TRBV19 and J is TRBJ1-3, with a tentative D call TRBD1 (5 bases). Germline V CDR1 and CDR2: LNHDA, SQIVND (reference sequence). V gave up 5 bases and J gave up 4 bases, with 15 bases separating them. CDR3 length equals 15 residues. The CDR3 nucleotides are TGTGCCAGTAGTCCGAGGACATCTTACGGAAACACCATATATTTT. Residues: CASSPRTSYGNTIYF. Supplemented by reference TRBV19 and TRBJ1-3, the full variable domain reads DGGITQSPKYLFRKEGQNVTLSCEQNLNHDAMYWYRQDPGQGLRLIYYSQIVNDFQKGDIAEGYSVSREKKESFPLTVTSAQKNPTAFYLCASSPRTSYGNTIYFGEGSWLTVV.

CDR3 region: CANKAGDHYEQYF. The CDR3 nucleotides are TGTGCCAACAAAGCGGGAGACCACTACGAGCAGTACTTC. V usage is TRBV10-3 and J usage is TRBJ2-7; 8 bases are a match to TRBD2. Trimming at V came to 10 bases and at J to 3 bases, leaving 8 bases not matched to a gene. This CDR3 comprises 13 residues. Germline V gene sequence: CDR1 ENHRY, CDR2 SYGVKD.

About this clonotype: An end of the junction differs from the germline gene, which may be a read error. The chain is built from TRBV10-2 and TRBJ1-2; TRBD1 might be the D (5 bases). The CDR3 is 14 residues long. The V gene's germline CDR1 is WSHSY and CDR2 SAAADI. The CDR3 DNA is TGCGCCAGCAGCGAGGGGTCGGGTCTCTATGGCTATACCTTC. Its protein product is CASSEGSGLYGYTF.

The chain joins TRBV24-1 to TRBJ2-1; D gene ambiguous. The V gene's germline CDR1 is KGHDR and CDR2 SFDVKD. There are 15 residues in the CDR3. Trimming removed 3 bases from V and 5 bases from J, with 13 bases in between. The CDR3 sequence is CATSDPFGPNNEQFF. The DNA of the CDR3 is TGTGCCACCAGTGATCCCTTTGGGCCGAACAATGAGCAGTTCTTC.

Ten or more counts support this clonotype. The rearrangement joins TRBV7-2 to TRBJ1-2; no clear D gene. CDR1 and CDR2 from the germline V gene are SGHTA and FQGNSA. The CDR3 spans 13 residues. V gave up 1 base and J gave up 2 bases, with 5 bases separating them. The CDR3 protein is CASSLDGNYGYTF. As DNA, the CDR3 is TGTGCCAGCAGCTTAGACGGAAACTATGGCTACACCTTC.

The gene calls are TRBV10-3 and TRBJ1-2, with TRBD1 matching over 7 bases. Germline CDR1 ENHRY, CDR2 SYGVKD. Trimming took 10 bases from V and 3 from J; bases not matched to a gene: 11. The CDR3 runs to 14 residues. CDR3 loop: CATNPQGFDYGYTF. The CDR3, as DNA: TGTGCCACCAACCCACAGGGGTTTGACTATGGCTACACCTTC.

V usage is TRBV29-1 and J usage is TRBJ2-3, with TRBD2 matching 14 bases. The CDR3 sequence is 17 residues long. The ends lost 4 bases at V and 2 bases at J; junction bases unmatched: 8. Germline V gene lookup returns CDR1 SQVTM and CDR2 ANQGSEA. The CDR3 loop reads CSVGPGTSGSVTDTQYF. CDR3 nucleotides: TGCAGCGTTGGTCCCGGGACTAGCGGGAGTGTCACAGATACGCAGTATTTT.

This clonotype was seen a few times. The CDR3 DNA reads as TGTGCCAGTATGCTAGCGGGAGTAGCAGATACGCAGTATTTT. As protein: CASMLAGVADTQYF. The rearrangement joins TRBV19 to TRBJ2-3, with TRBD2 matching over 10 bases. Losses at the gene ends were 7 bases for V and 4 bases for J; bases not matched to a gene: 5. The CDR3 sequence is 14 residues long. Germline assignment: CDR1 LNHDA and CDR2 SQIVND (reference sequence).

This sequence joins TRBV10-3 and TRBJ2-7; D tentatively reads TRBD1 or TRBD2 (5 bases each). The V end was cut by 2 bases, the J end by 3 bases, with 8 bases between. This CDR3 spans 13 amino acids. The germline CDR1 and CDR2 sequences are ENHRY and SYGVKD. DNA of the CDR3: TGTGCCATCAGTGAGGGGACCAACTACGAGCAGTACTTC. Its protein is CAISEGTNYEQYF.

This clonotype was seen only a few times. CDR3 nucleotides: TGTGCCACCAGTAACCCAGCGGAATTCGGGGAGCTGTTTTTT. It codes for CATSNPAEFGELFF. The chain carries TRBV24-1 and TRBJ2-2, with D perhaps TRBD2 (5 bases). Trimming shortened V by 6 bases and J by 7 bases, and 14 bases separated the two germline ends. Per germline, CDR1 KGHDR and CDR2 SFDVKD. The CDR3 is 14 amino acids.